A selection of T cell receptor beta chains follows, all from one sample in a study of blood T cell repertoires in COVID-19. The assay was immunoSEQ multiplex PCR, and TCRdb's table has in-frame clones only and misses some. The data contain 60,000 to 75,000 clones, around 66% of them singletons. Sample: PBMCs or T cells enriched from blood (not recorded which). Receptors originate from a woman in her sixties who had been exposed to COVID-19. CDR3s include the opening cysteine and the closing phenylalanine or tryptophan.

j_call v_call cdr3_aa
TRBJ1-2 TRBV5-5 CASSLVRADYGYTF
TRBJ2-7 TRBV2 CASRPGSYEQYF
TRBJ1-2 TRBV19 CASSISAGPYNYGYTF
TRBJ1-1 TRBV27 CASRGSRPEAFF
TRBJ1-4 TRBV5-1 CASSPSGNDEKLFF
TRBJ2-5 TRBV28 CASSISPRDRFMETQYF
TRBJ1-2 TRBV9 CASSGKNKQGVTHGYTF
TRBJ1-5 TRBV11-2 CASSSEPGTVFPSNQPQHF
TRBJ2-1 TRBV2 CASSEGASGRANEQFF
TRBJ1-5 TRBV2 CASSERFSNQPQHF
TRBJ2-7 TRBV29-1 CSVEGSGQGEGEQYF
TRBJ2-7 TRBV6-1 CASSEGTGRSPYEQYF
TRBJ1-2 TRBV30 CAWDSRDSYGYTF
TRBJ1-3 TRBV6-6 CASSSRGRGAGNTIYF
TRBJ1-2 TRBV30 CAWSAGQSNRGGYTF
TRBJ1-4 TRBV7-2 CASSPGGRTEKLFF
TRBJ1-6 TRBV7-6 CASSQRNHRALNSPLHF
TRBJ1-2 TRBV6-1 CASSGRTGNVNYGYTF
TRBJ2-5 TRBV28 CASSLAGGGTQETQYF
TRBJ1-1 TRBV30 CAWSGEGVTDTEAFF
TRBJ1-1 TRBV5-6 CASSSISDRSGTEAFF
TRBJ2-3 TRBV11-2 CASSPGLAGADTQYF
TRBJ1-5 TRBV9 CASSSGNQPQHF
TRBJ2-5 TRBV6-5 CASSLRVETQYF
TRBJ1-2 TRBV3-1/TRBV3-2 CASSRRWGRVGGYTF
TRBJ1-1 TRBV7-2 CASSSRTRGFTSTEAFF
TRBJ2-2 TRBV11-3 CASSLERRSANTGELFF
TRBJ1-3 TRBV21-1 CASSKVEEGQGSGNTIYF
TRBJ2-1 TRBV28 CASSLGVGGLYNEQFF
TRBJ2-3 TRBV6-5 CASSTERQTDTQYF
TRBJ2-1 TRBV7-2 CASSFGNSQYNEQFF
TRBJ1-2 TRBV14 CASSQVPSYGYTF
TRBJ2-7 TRBV6-5 CASNGDRGHPYEQYF
TRBJ1-5 TRBV7-9 CASSSERGNQPQHF
TRBJ1-5 TRBV19 CATRGLTLNQPQHF
TRBJ2-7 TRBV28 CASRPGQGAYEQYF
TRBJ2-1 TRBV19 CASSIVAPAGGRNEQFF
TRBJ1-1 TRBV7-9 CASTFTGDSEAFF
TRBJ1-2 TRBV29-1 CSVQRDRTPRYGYTF
TRBJ1-2 TRBV25-1 CASSTSYGYTF
TRBJ2-7 TRBV27 CASSLQGAEQYF
TRBJ1-1 TRBV7-9 CASSLVASKNTEAFF
TRBJ1-1 TRBV2 CASCGQGFTEAFF
TRBJ2-1 TRBV3-1/TRBV3-2 CASSQEGLAGVSYNEQFF
TRBJ1-1 TRBV29-1 CSVKTETEAFF
TRBJ2-1 TRBV15 CATSRDQGLGNEQFF